Below, 30 T cell receptor beta chains from the same sample are listed, as sequenced in a study of response to subunit inactivated influenza vaccine. TCRdb reprocessed the RT-PCR reads via MiXCR and lists one record per CDR3 protein. Of 450,000 to 550,000 distinct CDR3 sequences in the sample, 25% were seen once. The sample consisted of CD4+ T cells sorted from PBMCs, taken 5 to 6 days after vaccination. These receptors were obtained from a man aged 50 or older who received an inactivated influenza vaccine.

This clonotype was observed a handful of times. The gene calls are TRBV10-3 and TRBJ2-7, with 9 bases that match TRBD1. From germline, CDR1 is ENHRY and CDR2 SYGVKD. The CDR3 has 14 residues. Trimming took 3 bases from V and 3 from J; bases not matched to a gene: 3. CDR3 in DNA: TGTGCCATCAGTGAAGGGACAGGGAACTACGAGCAGTACTTC. Translating gives CAISEGTGNYEQYF.

This chain links TRBV4-1 with TRBJ2-1; possibly TRBD2 for D (6 bases). V lost 0 bases, J lost 8 bases, and 20 bases lay in between. Germline CDR1 and CDR2: MGHRA and YSYEKL. This CDR3 is built from 17 residues. The DNA of the CDR3 is TGCGCCAGCAGCCAAGAGGGAGGTACCTCGCTTACAGATGAGCAGTTCTTC. Residues: CASSQEGGTSLTDEQFF.

This clonotype was recorded a few times. The chain links TRBV10-3 to TRBJ2-7, with 9 bases that match TRBD1. Germline-derived CDR1 and CDR2 are ENHRY and SYGVKD. This CDR3 is built from 14 residues. V lost 6 bases, J lost 1 base, and 4 bases stayed unmatched. The CDR3 bases are TGTGCCATCAGAGCCGGGACAGGGTCCTACGAGCAGTACTTC. Protein sequence: CAIRAGTGSYEQYF.

The chain links TRBV5-1 to TRBJ2-5, with 8 bases identical to TRBD2. The CDR3 extends over 15 amino acids. Losses at the gene ends were 4 bases for V and 2 bases for J; bases not matched to a gene: 7. Germline CDR1 SGHRS, CDR2 YFSETQ. This chain's CDR3 is CASSPDSGVQETQYF. CDR3 DNA: TGCGCCAGCAGCCCGGATAGCGGGGTTCAAGAGACCCAGTACTTC.

The table lists this clonotype with a few counts. V is TRBV20-1 and J is TRBJ1-6; 7 bases match TRBD1. Germline V gene sequence: CDR1 DFQATT, CDR2 SNEGSKA (reference sequence). CDR3 length: 14 residues. The junction had 9 bases not matched to a gene; V was cut back by 5 bases and J by 8 bases. CDR3: CSADLPGGYSPLHF. The CDR3 nucleotides are TGCAGTGCTGATCTACCAGGGGGATATTCACCCCTCCACTTT.

The chain is built from TRBV20-1 and TRBJ2-5; 8 bases map to TRBD2. This CDR3 comprises 15 residues. CDR1 is DFQATT and CDR2 is SNEGSKA in the germline V gene (reference sequence). Trimming at V came to 3 bases and at J to 5 bases, leaving 11 bases not matched to a gene. The CDR3 DNA is TGCAGTGCTAGCAGCGGGAGACCCGGGAGGGAGACCCAGTACTTC. The encoded protein is CSASSGRPGRETQYF.

This clonotype appeared many times. CDR3 DNA: TGCAGTGCCTCACCCAGGACAGGGGTATATGAGCAGTTCTTC. Amino acid sequence: CSASPRTGVYEQFF. The chain employs TRBV20-1 and TRBJ2-1, with TRBD1 matching over 9 bases. V shed 6 bases, J shed 8 bases, and the junction held 11 bases outside the gene matches. CDR1 is DFQATT and CDR2 is SNEGSKA in the germline V gene (reference sequence). The CDR3 totals 14 residues.

This clonotype was seen once. The genes are TRBV12-3 or TRBV12-4 and TRBJ2-3, with 7 positions matching TRBD2. The V segment lost 6 bases and the J segment 5 bases; nucleotides outside the gene matches: 8. There are 14 residues in the CDR3. The CDR3 protein is CASSHGGEGDTQYF. The DNA of the CDR3 is TGTGCCAGCAGCCATGGGGGGGAAGGAGATACGCAGTATTTT.

The gene calls are TRBV18 and TRBJ1-5; TRBD1 matches 8 bases. The CDR3 consists of 16 residues. CDR1 and CDR2 from the germline V gene are KGHSH and LQKENI. Trimming removed 6 bases from V and 2 bases from J; junction bases left unmatched: 9. Written as DNA, the CDR3 is TGTGCCAGCTCCGGACAGGGCACGTATGGCAATCAGCCCCAGCATTTT. This codes for CASSGQGTYGNQPQHF.

This clonotype was counted only a few times. The chain uses TRBV10-3 and TRBJ2-6; 10 nucleotides agree with TRBD1. Germline loops: CDR1 ENHRY, CDR2 SYGVKD. This CDR3 has 16 amino acids. V lost 6 bases, J lost 4 bases, and 6 bases stayed unmatched. The CDR3 is CAIRAGTGAGANVLTF. The CDR3 DNA reads TGTGCCATCAGGGCCGGGACAGGGGCCGGGGCCAACGTCCTGACTTTC.

The rearrangement links TRBV5-1 to TRBJ2-1; D is possibly TRBD1 (6 bases). The CDR3 totals 16 residues. V was trimmed by 4 bases and J by 15 bases, leaving 29 bases between them. Germline-derived CDR1 and CDR2 are SGHRS and YFSETQ. Written as DNA, the CDR3 is TGCGCCAGCAGCCCTGGGGACACCCTCTCCTACAATGAGAGGTTCTTC. Translation: CASSPGDTLSYNERFF.

This chain uses TRBV3-1 with TRBJ2-1; weak D call: TRBD2 (6 bases). This CDR3 contains 16 residues. The germline V gene has CDR1 LGHDT and CDR2 YNNKEL (reference sequence). V dropped 3 bases and J dropped 6 bases, with 18 bases sitting between them. CDR3 residues: CASSHLTSGRSNEQFF. CDR3 DNA: TGTGCCAGCAGCCACCTGACTAGTGGAAGGTCCAATGAGCAGTTCTTC.

The rearrangement uses TRBV6-5 and TRBJ2-1; perhaps TRBD1 as D (6 bases). Germline CDR1 and CDR2: MNHEY and SVGAGI. Trimming left V 0 bases short and J 5 bases short, with 14 bases between. The CDR3 is made up of 16 amino acids. CDR3 in amino acids: CASSYSGAQGNNEQFF. The CDR3 bases are TGTGCCAGCAGTTACTCGGGGGCCCAGGGCAACAATGAGCAGTTCTTC.

This clonotype occurred many times. The chain joins TRBV4-3 to TRBJ1-6; no clear D gene. Looked up from germline, CDR1 is LGHNA and CDR2 is YSLEER. Trimming removed 4 bases from V and 0 bases from J, with 7 bases in between. This CDR3 spans 15 amino acids. CDR3 in amino acids: CASSLQSSYNSPLHF. The DNA of the CDR3 is TGCGCCAGCAGCCTCCAGAGCTCCTATAATTCACCCCTCCACTTT.

The J gene is TRBJ2-1, the V gene TRBV10-3; D unresolved. The CDR3 length is 11 residues. V was pared by 0 bases and J by 8 bases, with 2 bases between. In germline, CDR1 is ENHRY, CDR2 SYGVKD. The CDR3 loop is CAISESYEQFF. The CDR3, as DNA: TGTGCCATCAGTGAGTCCTATGAGCAGTTCTTC.

V gene TRBV4-3 combines with J gene TRBJ1-1; D is undetermined. Germline CDR1 reads LGHNA; CDR2 reads YSLEER. This CDR3 is built from 14 residues. The ends were cut back, 0 bases at V and 4 bases at J, with 9 bases in the middle. DNA for the CDR3: TGCGCCAGCAGCCAAGACTGGAGGAGCACTGAAGCTTTCTTT. Translated: CASSQDWRSTEAFF.

This clonotype was found a few times. The V call is TRBV7-2, the J call TRBJ1-6; no clear D. Germline lookup yields CDR1 SGHTA and CDR2 FQGNSA. CDR3 size: 13 residues. The V end was cut by 4 bases, the J end by 13 bases, with 14 bases between. The CDR3 is CASSSWTEEPLHF. For the CDR3, the DNA is TGTGCCAGCAGCTCATGGACGGAGGAGCCCCTCCACTTT.

The chain is built from TRBV12-3 or TRBV12-4 and TRBJ1-1; the D is unclear. V gave up 1 base and J gave up 6 bases, with 12 bases separating them. The CDR3 runs to 14 residues. The chain's CDR3 is CASSLDTPAPEAFF. CDR3 DNA: TGTGCCAGCAGTTTAGACACCCCGGCCCCTGAAGCTTTCTTT.

The V gene is TRBV6-2 or TRBV6-3, the J gene TRBJ2-5, with TRBD1 matching over 7 bases. With 4 bases clipped from V and 0 bases from J, the junction kept 2 bases outside the gene matches. CDR3 length: 14 residues. Germline assignment: CDR1 MNHEY and CDR2 SVGEGT. The CDR3: CASSWTGYQETQYF. In DNA, the CDR3 is TGTGCCAGCAGTTGGACAGGATACCAAGAGACCCAGTACTTC.

This sequence joins TRBV24-1 and TRBJ2-3; D is unresolved. From germline, CDR1 is KGHDR and CDR2 SFDVKD. CDR3 length: 14 amino acids. With 4 bases removed from V and 7 bases from J, the gap between germline ends came to 14 bases. The CDR3 spells CATSEDPLSHTQYF. CDR3 coding DNA: TGTGCCACCAGTGAGGACCCGCTCTCACATACGCAGTATTTT.

This clonotype came up a few times. The chain carries TRBV14 and TRBJ2-7; possibly TRBD1 for D (6 bases). Per the germline V gene, CDR1 is SGHDN and CDR2 is FVKESK. The CDR3 contains 14 residues. Trimming took off 4 bases at V and 4 bases at J, with 14 bases between the two ends. CDR3 amino acids: CASSPTGTLYEQYF. DNA for the CDR3: TGTGCCAGCAGCCCAACCGGGACACTATACGAGCAGTACTTC.

The chain has TRBV6-5 and TRBJ2-7; D is possibly TRBD1 (6 bases). V was trimmed by 2 bases and J by 0 bases, leaving 14 bases between them. This CDR3 spans 16 amino acids. Germline V lookup: CDR1 MNHEY, CDR2 SVGAGI. CDR3 sequence (DNA): TGTGCCAGCAGTTACAGTCCCCAGGGGAGCTCCTACGAGCAGTACTTC. Its protein product is CASSYSPQGSSYEQYF.

In this sample, this clonotype turned up a few times. The chain has TRBV5-1 and TRBJ2-2; no reliable D call. The CDR3 is 17 residues long. Trimming cost V 0 bases and J 3 bases, with 15 bases left between them. Germline V gives CDR1 SGHRS, CDR2 YFSETQ. The CDR3 region has the DNA TGCGCCAGCAGCTTGGACGGGTTCGGGCCACACACCGGGGAGCTGTTTTTT. Translation gives CASSLDGFGPHTGELFF.

This clonotype was found many times. The V and J genes are TRBV10-3 and TRBJ1-2; D is possibly TRBD1 (5 bases). The CDR3 has 13 residues. Germline CDR1 is ENHRY and CDR2 is SYGVKD. V was pared by 7 bases and J by 5 bases, with 14 bases between. The CDR3: CAITLGGGYGYTF. The CDR3 DNA sequence: TGTGCCATCACCCTCGGGGGGGGGTATGGCTACACCTTC.

This clonotype was seen a single time. This chain links TRBV12-3 or TRBV12-4 with TRBJ2-3, with TRBD2 identical over 8 bases. CDR3 length: 15 residues. With 6 bases clipped from V and 3 bases from J, the junction kept 8 bases outside the gene matches. CDR3 coding DNA: TGTGCCAGCAGAACCGGGGGGGCCGGAACAGATACGCAGTATTTT. Protein product: CASRTGGAGTDTQYF.

This clonotype was counted only a few times. The chain is built from TRBV6-2 or TRBV6-3 and TRBJ1-4, with TRBD1 as a possible D gene (5 bases). The CDR3 runs 13 residues. CDR1 MNHEY and CDR2 SVGEGT come from the germline V gene. The V and J ends lost 8 bases and 6 bases respectively, with 13 bases between them. CDR3 in amino acids: CASQRGSDEKLFF. In DNA, the CDR3 is TGTGCCAGCCAACGGGGGTCGGATGAAAAACTGTTTTTT.

The gene calls are TRBV3-1 and TRBJ2-7, with D tentatively TRBD1 (5 bases). V lost 0 bases to trimming and J lost 0 bases, with 12 bases between them. From germline, CDR1 is LGHDT and CDR2 YNNKEL (reference sequence). The CDR3 extends over 16 amino acids. The CDR3 loop is CASSQDPRDYSYEQYF. The CDR3 bases are TGTGCCAGCAGCCAAGATCCCAGGGATTACTCCTACGAGCAGTACTTC.

For this clonotype: A much larger clone is a single base away; this may be a read error. The genes are TRBV10-3 and TRBJ2-1; 10 bases agree with TRBD1. The length of the CDR3 is 14 residues. Germline CDR1 is ENHRY and CDR2 is SYGVKD. The chain's CDR3 is CTTRDRGFYNEQFF. The CDR3, as DNA: TGTACCACCCGGGACAGGGGATTCTACAATGAGCAGTTCTTC.

The V gene is TRBV2, the J gene TRBJ2-5; possibly TRBD1 or TRBD2 for D (5 bases each). This CDR3 has 15 amino acids. The germline V gene has CDR1 SNHLY and CDR2 FYNNEI. Deletions cut 5 bases from V and 8 bases from J, with 21 bases between. CDR3: CASSWDGRAGGTQYF. CDR3 coding DNA: TGTGCCAGCAGTTGGGACGGGCGGGCCGGAGGAACCCAGTACTTC.

This clonotype was seen a single time. This chain links TRBV7-2 with TRBJ2-7; D uncertain. CDR1 SGHTA and CDR2 FQGNSA come from the germline V gene. The V gene lost 4 bases and the J gene lost 3 bases, with 13 bases spanning the gap. The CDR3 runs to 14 residues. CDR3 sequence: CASSSGAGFYEQYF. The CDR3 DNA sequence: TGTGCCAGCAGCTCTGGCGCCGGGTTCTACGAGCAGTACTTC.